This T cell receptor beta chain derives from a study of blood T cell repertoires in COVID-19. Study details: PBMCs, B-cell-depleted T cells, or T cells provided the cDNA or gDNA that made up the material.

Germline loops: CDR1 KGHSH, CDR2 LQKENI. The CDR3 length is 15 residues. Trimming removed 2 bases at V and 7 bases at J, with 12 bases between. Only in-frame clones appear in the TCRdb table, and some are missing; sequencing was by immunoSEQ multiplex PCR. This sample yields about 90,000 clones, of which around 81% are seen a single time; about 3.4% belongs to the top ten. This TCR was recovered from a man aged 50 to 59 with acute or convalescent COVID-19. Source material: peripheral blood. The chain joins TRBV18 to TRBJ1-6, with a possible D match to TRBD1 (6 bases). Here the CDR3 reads CASSPLGQENSPLHF. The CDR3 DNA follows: TGTGCCAGCTCACCATTGGGACAAGAAAATTCACCCCTCCACTTT.